The sequence of this TCR beta chain was determined in a study of CD8+ T cells in alopecia areata. Germline CDR1 reads MNHNS; CDR2 reads SASEGT. V shed 6 bases and J shed 2 bases, with 11 bases lying between them. This CDR3 spans 13 amino acids. Sequencing templates came from extracted RNA that was reverse transcribed into cDNA. The table came from immunoSEQ multiplex PCR; TCRdb's copy has only in-frame clones and leaves some out. The sample comprises approximately 180,000 clones, 67% of which are singletons, and about 10% rests with the top ten. On this clone itself: Its antigen is still unknown.

Study observations and caveats: In lesional scalp, particularly from alopecia totalis/universalis, clonality was higher than in normal scalp.

Sequencing used CD8+ T cells sorted from blood, obtained at week 0. This receptor was identified in a human donor with alopecia areata. This sequence joins TRBV6-1 and TRBJ2-7; D is perhaps TRBD1 (6 bases). The CDR3 is CASRDRTPYEQYF. The CDR3 DNA reads as TGTGCCAGCAGAGACAGGACTCCCTACGAGCAGTACTTC.